The clone carrying this T cell receptor beta chain was picked up many times. Its antigen is not identified. These data come from a study of CD8 T cells in ankylosing spondylitis. Overall study findings and caveats: Seemingly distinctive of ankylosing spondylitis blood was a TCR beta motif formed by eight highly homologous variants.

TCRdb called the 5' RACE reads again in MiXCR, with one record for every CDR3 protein. The table lists a few hundred thousand distinct CDR3 sequences, roughly 12% of them singletons. The germline V and J ends were trimmed by 5 bases and 1 base, with 14 bases remaining between them. This CDR3 region has 15 residues. CDR1 and CDR2 from the germline V gene are SGHVS and FQNEAQ. The receptor's source is a female donor with ankylosing spondylitis or in good health (not recorded which). The specimen sequenced was blood, either unsorted or a sorted T cell fraction (not recorded which). V usage is TRBV7-8 and J usage is TRBJ1-1, with a weak D call TRBD1 (5 bases). CDR3 protein: CASSLLTGTNTEAFF. In DNA, the CDR3 is TGTGCCAGCAGCCTGCTGACCGGGACGAACACTGAAGCTTTCTTT.